The T cell receptor beta chain under discussion was sequenced for a study of blood T cell repertoires in COVID-19. V dropped 0 bases and J dropped 3 bases, with 11 bases sitting between them. The germline V gene has CDR1 KGHSH and CDR2 LQKENI. CDR3 length: 16 amino acids. Only in-frame clones appear in the TCRdb table, and some are missing; sequencing was by immunoSEQ multiplex PCR. The sample lists about 250,000 clones, 70% to 90% occurring once. Clinical history as reported by participants underpinned cohort assignment. The receptor's source is a woman in her thirties who had recovered from COVID-19. The rearrangement joins TRBV18 to TRBJ2-2; D gene unclear. Source material: PBMCs or T cells enriched from blood (not recorded which). The CDR3 region has the DNA TGTGCCAGCTCACCACCCGTTAGGCAGGACACCGGGGAGCTGTTTTTT. Translating it yields CASSPPVRQDTGELFF.